This T cell receptor (beta chain) was obtained from a study of early stage breast cancer tumors (dated by TCRdb to the late 2010s). Some background on the complete study: Of the approximately 15 invasive breast tumors, roughly eleven were found to be estrogen receptor-positive, progesterone receptor-positive and HER2-negative. Of the roughly twelve ER+/PR+/HER2- tumors, eight were classified as invasive ductal carcinomas and four as invasive lobular carcinomas. A read coverage of roughly 10-fold per sample was achieved on average. Across all samples, some 2.8 million templates representing roughly 1 million unique clonotypes were detected. Points the paper makes about the study in general: Because the cohort was small, analysis by tumor subtype was not possible. Enriched TCRB sequences shared across patients were mostly commonly generated sequences, unlikely to play an important role in the tumor microenvironment. Greater similarity was observed between blood and normal breast repertoires than between blood and tumor repertoires, and tumor was distinguished from normal in about 85% of the 16 patients when each tissue was compared with blood. Chain pairing and functional markers such as CD4, CD8 and FOXP3 were missed by bulk genomic DNA sequencing of unsorted cells. Approximately 2.5-fold higher T cell density and higher clonality were observed in tumors than in adjacent normal breast tissue.

About 17-55 mg of tumor tissue was diced and typically yielded more than 2.5 ug of DNA. The study profiled bulk TCR beta-chain repertoires in matched peripheral blood, tumor and adjacent normal breast tissue taken from approximately 16 patients with early-stage breast cancer. After resection, tumor tissue identified by eye was cut out and put into prechilled RNAlater. Tumor tissue (about 19-55 mg) was diced and then homogenized with a TissueLyser II in RLTplus buffer containing beta-mercaptoethanol and antifoaming agent. Genomic DNA was extracted with the Qiagen AllPrep DNA/RNA Mini kit. V is pruned by 7 bases and J by 5 bases, leaving 16 bases of the junction without a gene match. The germline V gene (reference sequence) yields LNHDA for CDR1 and SQIVND for CDR2. The CDR3 goes from the cysteine to the phenylalanine over 16 residues. Of all the DNA, just the CDR3 is kept, 48 bases in frame from base 1.

On this clone itself: The antigen it binds to is not known. No much larger clone exists at a distance of one base, and base qualities are not known.

Two independent genomic DNA replicates were amplified for each sample, with around 0.5 ug used for blood and around 1.5 ug for tumor or normal breast. TCRB sequencing of genomic DNA was carried out with the ImmunoSeq Intro kit according to the manufacturer's instructions. The multiplex PCR ran for about 31 cycles using proprietary primers and spike-in control sequences for absolute quantification. Single-end 150-bp reads were used to sequence an 87-bp fragment spanning the CDR3 plus the flanking V and J genes. Each lane of an Illumina MiSeq using version 3.0 chemistry carried seven multiplexed samples, with two replicates per sample. The study's processing was this. The vendor's proprietary pipeline handled the raw data processing, merging both replicates into a single result for each sample. Clonotypes were defined as productive rearrangements sharing the V-gene family, CDR3 amino acid sequence and J-gene segment. To compute clonality, the normalized Shannon entropy (Pielou evenness) of TCRB abundances was subtracted from 1. T cell density was estimated by dividing total templates by the number of input cells inferred from the DNA input amount. Recon with default parameters was used to estimate total repertoire diversity and clonality. A clonotype counted as tumor-enriched if its abundance in tumor exceeded 0.1% and was at least 32-fold higher than its abundance in normal breast. TCRdb mirrors the immuneACCESS table, restricted to in-frame sequences. Some clones are absent from its copies; in checked studies, under half trace to an unresolved V gene, and the reason for the others is unknown. The DNA was the basis for D and trimming; V, J and clone size are from that table. The sample includes tens of thousands of clones, with about 59% observed a single time. 8.5% of the sample goes to the ten largest clones.

Sequenced sample: breast tumor tissue. The chain was built from TRBV19 and TRBJ1-1; a stretch of 7 junction bases matches TRBD1. This TCR came from a person aged 45-60 years with breast cancer. The CDR3: CASMERGQGRRTEAFF. DNA sequence: TGTGCCAGTATGGAGAGGGGGCAGGGGCGTCGGACTGAAGCTTTCTTT.